This entry lists 8 T cell receptor beta chains sequenced from one sample in a study of low-dose radiotherapy and immunotherapy resistance in tumors. The time point: after trial treatment. The treatment is: LDRT plus nivolumab, ipilimumab, low-dose cyclophosphamide and aspirin (RACIN trial). TRAV- and TRBV-specific primers were used for first-strand cDNA, which covered alpha and beta chains. Both a constant-region primer and a V-primer adapter served to amplify TCRs across 15 to 25 PCR cycles. One entry per CDR3 protein, called by TCRdb with MiXCR from the reads. The data contain approximately 84,000 distinct CDR3 sequences, over 15% of them seen just once; the ten biggest clones take up less than 1.5%. The sequencing used PBMCs, collected after low-dose radiotherapy plus immunotherapy. The receptors were sampled from a male donor with prostate cancer.

This clonotype has ten or more counts. The chain combines TRBV28 with TRBJ2-7; 10 bases align to TRBD2. Germline CDR1 reads MDHEN; CDR2 reads SYDVKM. The CDR3 loop spans 14 amino acids. V shed 5 bases and J 5 bases; nucleotides not matched to a gene: 6. The CDR3 is CASSTTSGLDEQYF. The CDR3 region has the DNA TGTGCCAGCAGTACGACTAGCGGGCTTGACGAGCAGTACTTC.

At least ten counts were recorded for this clonotype. The chain carries TRBV4-2 and TRBJ1-3; TRBD1 matches at 11 bases. From germline, CDR1 is LGHNA and CDR2 YNFKEQ. CDR3 length: 16 residues. The V gene end was trimmed by 3 bases and the J gene end by 2 bases; junction bases not matched to a gene: 3. The CDR3 sequence is CASSQPGQGAGNTIYF. The CDR3 coding sequence is TGTGCCAGCAGCCAGCCGGGACAGGGGGCTGGAAACACCATATATTTT.

This clonotype was seen ten or more times. CDR3 in amino acids: CASSLDGRYGYTF. CDR3 sequence (DNA): TGTGCCAGCAGCTTGGATGGGCGCTATGGCTACACCTTC. The chain joins TRBV7-9 to TRBJ1-2; D unclear. Trimming removed 3 bases from V and 4 bases from J, with 9 bases in between. The V gene's germline CDR1 is SEHNR and CDR2 FQNEAQ (reference sequence). The CDR3 length is 13 residues.

This clonotype was found a few times. This chain uses TRBV28 with TRBJ2-7, with 11 bases identical to TRBD2. The ends lost 7 bases at V and 2 bases at J; junction bases unmatched: 7. The CDR3 contains 15 residues. The germline CDR1 and CDR2 sequences are MDHEN and SYDVKM. DNA for the CDR3: TGTGCCAGCACCCTAACTAGCGGGGGAGCCTACGAGCAGTACTTC. It translates to CASTLTSGGAYEQYF.

This clonotype was detected many times. The chain links TRBV4-1 to TRBJ2-2; no clear D. The V and J ends lost 2 bases and 2 bases respectively, with 12 bases between them. The CDR3 extends over 16 amino acids. CDR1 is MGHRA, CDR2 YSYEKL, per germline. The CDR3 loop reads CASSQQELRNTGELFF. The CDR3 DNA is TGCGCCAGCAGCCAACAGGAACTCAGAAACACCGGGGAGCTGTTTTTT.

The table lists this clonotype with a few counts. The CDR3 is CASSPGRAGGLDTQYF. CDR3 coding DNA: TGCGCCAGCAGCCCCGGGCGGGCGGGAGGCTTGGATACGCAGTATTTT. This sequence joins TRBV5-1 and TRBJ2-3; 8 bases agree with TRBD2. With V trimmed by 4 bases and J by 6 bases, 13 bases remained unmatched. CDR1 is SGHRS, CDR2 YFSETQ, per germline. The CDR3 covers 16 residues.

The chain has TRBV20-1 and TRBJ2-7, with 8 bases matching TRBD1. This CDR3 has 14 residues. In germline, CDR1 is DFQATT, CDR2 SNEGSKA (reference sequence). With V trimmed by 3 bases and J by 0 bases, 4 bases remained unmatched. The CDR3 DNA reads TGCAGTGCTAGTACCCAGGGGGCCTCCTACGAGCAGTACTTC. Amino acids: CSASTQGASYEQYF.

This clonotype was counted at least ten times. The chain recombines TRBV5-1 with TRBJ1-1; 8 positions match TRBD1. From germline, CDR1 is SGHRS and CDR2 YFSETQ. The CDR3 has 13 residues. After removal of 2 bases from V and 7 bases from J, the junction contained 4 bases not matched to a gene. The CDR3 loop is CASSFGQGGEAFF. In nucleotides, the CDR3 is TGCGCCAGCAGCTTCGGACAGGGTGGTGAAGCTTTCTTT.